The clone carrying this TCR beta chain has ten or more counts. Its target is not known. A constant-region primer primed TCR beta cDNA synthesis from 500 ng of total RNA. ARM-PCR was slightly modified, and three nested multiplex PCR rounds with it gave rise to the TCR beta libraries. The first two PCR rounds, nine to ten cycles each, used TRBV1-TRBV30 forward primers and a C-beta reverse primer. TCRdb called the multiplex PCR reads again in MiXCR, with one record for every CDR3 protein. The table lists tens of thousands of distinct CDR3 sequences, around 79% of them singletons, with over 25% in the top ten. The data stem from a study of tumor-infiltrating lymphocytes in primary liver carcinoma. Findings and caveats of the study: Relative to blood, tumors carried a significantly larger fraction of the repertoire in their top 250 clones (p = 0.039).

Taking roughly 20-32 mg of unsorted bulk tissue, the authors co-extracted RNA and DNA. Trimming removed 3 bases at V and 6 bases at J, with 26 bases between. Per germline, CDR1 ENHRY and CDR2 SYGVKD. The CDR3 is 18 amino acids. The receptor was isolated from a man in his forties with primary liver carcinoma and hepatitis B virus infection. This chain links TRBV10-3 with TRBJ1-1; possible D gene TRBD1, 5 bases. Sequencing was done on a sample of liver tumor tissue from sampling region 3. Regarding subset: tumor region T3, left-lateral pole. The CDR3 protein is CAISDAGGGPADDPEAFF. Written as DNA, the CDR3 is TGTGCCATCAGTGACGCCGGGGGAGGGCCCGCTGATGACCCTGAAGCTTTCTTT.